The T cell receptor beta chain described here comes from a study of CD8+ T cells in alopecia areata. Overall study: Tofacitinib administration persisted for 6 to 18 months, succeeded by 6 months off drug.

Extracted RNA was reverse transcribed into cDNA, the sequencing template. The method was immunoSEQ multiplex PCR; TCRdb's version includes in-frame clones alone and lacks a portion of them. The sample lists hundreds of thousands of clones, approximately 61% occurring once. The ends were cut back, 10 bases at V and 2 bases at J, with 17 bases in the middle. Germline V lookup: CDR1 MNHEY, CDR2 SVGAGI. CDR3 length equals 14 residues. This clonotype was obtained from a human donor with alopecia areata. The chain has TRBV6-5 and TRBJ1-2; D is possibly TRBD1 (6 bases). The source was CD4+ T cells sorted from blood, collected at week 0. The CDR3 loop is CATSGQPRNYGYTF. CDR3 sequence (DNA): TGTGCCACCTCCGGACAGCCCCGAAACTATGGCTACACCTTC.